Listed below are T cell receptor beta chains from one sample, sequenced in a study of blood T cell repertoires in COVID-19. The protocol was immunoSEQ multiplex PCR, while the TCRdb copy is restricted to in-frame clones and leaves out a portion. The table records approximately 98,000 clones, about two thirds of them present only once. The sequencing sample was made of peripheral blood. These receptors were taken from a woman in her forties with acute or convalescent COVID-19. CDR3s include the opening cysteine and the closing phenylalanine or tryptophan. The order of the fields is clone size, V gene, D gene, CDR3 length, J gene, CDR3 protein, CDR3 DNA. A D gene is named only where the DNA matches it firmly. Clone size is stated in some rows and not others, as once, few, many or a class when expanded.

clone_size: few; v_call: TRBV19; d_call: TRBD1; cdr3_length: 15; j_call: TRBJ2-1; cdr3_aa: CASTRTGGSYNEQFF; cdr3_nt: TGTGCCAGTACTAGGACAGGGGGCTCCTACAATGAGCAGTTCTTC
clone_size: few; v_call: TRBV7-3; d_call: TRBD2; cdr3_length: 13; j_call: TRBJ2-3; cdr3_aa: CASSLGRVAGPHF; cdr3_nt: TGTGCCAGCAGCTTAGGGAGAGTAGCGGGACCGCATTTT
clone_size: few; v_call: TRBV7-3; d_call: -; cdr3_length: 13; j_call: TRBJ1-1; cdr3_aa: CASSLDRGTEAFF; cdr3_nt: TGTGCCAGCAGCTTAGATCGGGGGACTGAAGCTTTCTTT
clone_size: -; v_call: TRBV7-3; d_call: -; cdr3_length: 14; j_call: TRBJ2-1; cdr3_aa: CASSLRDTNNEQFF; cdr3_nt: TGTGCCAGCAGCTTAAGGGACACCAACAATGAGCAGTTCTTC
clone_size: -; v_call: TRBV25-1; d_call: -; cdr3_length: 13; j_call: TRBJ1-5; cdr3_aa: CASSGGMNQPQHF; cdr3_nt: TGTGCCAGCAGTGGAGGGATGAATCAGCCCCAGCATTTT
clone_size: -; v_call: TRBV5-1; d_call: TRBD2; cdr3_length: 15; j_call: TRBJ2-1; cdr3_aa: CASSLGGGDYNEQFF; cdr3_nt: TGCGCCAGCAGCTTGGGCGGGGGGGACTACAATGAGCAGTTCTTC
clone_size: -; v_call: TRBV7-8; d_call: -; cdr3_length: 14; j_call: TRBJ1-1; cdr3_aa: CASSFRDLNTEAFF; cdr3_nt: TGTGCCAGCAGCTTTCGGGATTTGAACACTGAAGCTTTCTTT
clone_size: -; v_call: TRBV5-1; d_call: -; cdr3_length: 14; j_call: TRBJ2-5; cdr3_aa: CASSLRAGLETQYF; cdr3_nt: TGCGCCAGCAGCTTGAGGGCAGGGCTAGAGACCCAGTACTTC
clone_size: -; v_call: TRBV3-1/TRBV3-2; d_call: -; cdr3_length: 13; j_call: TRBJ2-7; cdr3_aa: CASMVTGSYEQYF; cdr3_nt: TGTGCCAGCATGGTGACGGGGTCGTACGAGCAGTACTTC
clone_size: few; v_call: TRBV7-9; d_call: -; cdr3_length: 16; j_call: TRBJ1-2; cdr3_aa: CASSLVASQSNYGYTF; cdr3_nt: TGTGCCAGCAGCTTAGTCGCATCCCAGTCTAACTATGGCTACACCTTC
clone_size: -; v_call: TRBV5-1; d_call: -; cdr3_length: 16; j_call: TRBJ2-1; cdr3_aa: CASSSQQGYPYNEQFF; cdr3_nt: TGCGCCAGCAGTTCCCAACAGGGCTATCCCTACAATGAGCAGTTCTTC
clone_size: few; v_call: TRBV5-6; d_call: -; cdr3_length: 14; j_call: TRBJ2-7; cdr3_aa: CASTGDGKNYEQYF; cdr3_nt: TGTGCCAGCACAGGGGACGGAAAAAACTACGAGCAGTACTTC
clone_size: -; v_call: TRBV3-1/TRBV3-2; d_call: -; cdr3_length: 13; j_call: TRBJ1-1; cdr3_aa: CASSQAGSTEAFF; cdr3_nt: TGTGCCAGCAGCCAAGCCGGGAGCACTGAAGCTTTCTTT
clone_size: few; v_call: TRBV2; d_call: -; cdr3_length: 15; j_call: TRBJ1-1; cdr3_aa: CASSPLGTMNTEAFF; cdr3_nt: TGTGCCAGCAGCCCCCTAGGGACAATGAACACTGAAGCTTTCTTT
clone_size: -; v_call: TRBV7-9; d_call: TRBD1; cdr3_length: 18; j_call: TRBJ1-2; cdr3_aa: CASSPWGDRRQLDYGYTF; cdr3_nt: TGTGCCAGCAGCCCATGGGGGGACAGGAGGCAGCTGGACTATGGCTACACCTTC
clone_size: -; v_call: TRBV23-1; d_call: TRBD1; cdr3_length: 15; j_call: TRBJ1-5; cdr3_aa: CASSRHRGGNQPQHF; cdr3_nt: TGCGCCAGCAGCCGTCACAGGGGAGGCAATCAGCCCCAGCATTTT
clone_size: -; v_call: TRBV9; d_call: TRBD2; cdr3_length: 15; j_call: TRBJ2-1; cdr3_aa: CASSGLTSGGAEQFF; cdr3_nt: TGTGCCAGCAGCGGACTCACTAGCGGGGGGGCTGAGCAGTTCTTC
clone_size: few; v_call: TRBV18; d_call: -; cdr3_length: 15; j_call: TRBJ2-3; cdr3_aa: CASSPRGGGTDTQYF; cdr3_nt: TGTGCCAGCTCACCCAGGGGAGGGGGCACAGATACGCAGTATTTT
clone_size: few; v_call: TRBV6-2/TRBV6-3; d_call: TRBD1; cdr3_length: 19; j_call: TRBJ2-6; cdr3_aa: CASSYDPTGGGSGANVLTF; cdr3_nt: TGTGCCAGCAGTTACGACCCGACAGGGGGCGGGTCGGGGGCCAACGTCCTGACTTTC
clone_size: -; v_call: TRBV6-1; d_call: -; cdr3_length: 14; j_call: TRBJ1-5; cdr3_aa: CASSEAGQLQPQHF; cdr3_nt: TGTGCCAGCAGTGAAGCAGGACAGCTTCAGCCCCAGCATTTT
clone_size: -; v_call: TRBV15; d_call: -; cdr3_length: 15; j_call: TRBJ1-2; cdr3_aa: CATSRDLRGEEGYTF; cdr3_nt: TGTGCCACCAGCAGAGATCTTAGGGGCGAGGAGGGCTACACCTTC
clone_size: many; v_call: TRBV5-5; d_call: -; cdr3_length: 15; j_call: TRBJ1-3; cdr3_aa: CASSSTSFSGNTIYF; cdr3_nt: TGTGCCAGCAGCAGTACATCGTTCTCTGGAAACACCATATATTTT
clone_size: -; v_call: TRBV27; d_call: TRBD1; cdr3_length: 14; j_call: TRBJ2-3; cdr3_aa: CASRADRVTDTQYF; cdr3_nt: TGTGCCAGCAGGGCGGACAGGGTCACAGATACGCAGTATTTT
clone_size: -; v_call: TRBV6-5; d_call: TRBD1; cdr3_length: 15; j_call: TRBJ1-6; cdr3_aa: CASSYSTGYNSPLHF; cdr3_nt: TGTGCCAGCAGTTACTCGACAGGGTATAATTCACCCCTCCACTTT
clone_size: few; v_call: TRBV5-4; d_call: -; cdr3_length: 15; j_call: TRBJ2-2; cdr3_aa: CASSPSRQVTGELFF; cdr3_nt: TGTGCCAGCAGCCCCTCCCGACAGGTCACCGGGGAGCTGTTTTTT
clone_size: -; v_call: TRBV6-1; d_call: TRBD1; cdr3_length: 15; j_call: TRBJ2-7; cdr3_aa: CASSDLGQGIYEQYF; cdr3_nt: TGTGCCAGCAGTGATTTGGGACAGGGGATCTACGAGCAGTACTTC
clone_size: -; v_call: TRBV7-2; d_call: -; cdr3_length: 12; j_call: TRBJ2-2; cdr3_aa: CASSPPRGELFF; cdr3_nt: TGTGCCAGCAGCCCCCCCCGGGGGGAGCTGTTTTTT
clone_size: -; v_call: TRBV7-9; d_call: TRBD2; cdr3_length: 15; j_call: TRBJ2-1; cdr3_aa: CASSFLFHGGNEQFF; cdr3_nt: TGTGCCAGCAGCTTTCTATTTCACGGGGGGAATGAGCAGTTCTTC
clone_size: many; v_call: TRBV18; d_call: -; cdr3_length: 13; j_call: TRBJ2-7; cdr3_aa: CASSESLNYEQYF; cdr3_nt: TGTGCCAGCTCGGAGTCTCTCAACTACGAGCAGTACTTC
clone_size: -; v_call: TRBV28; d_call: -; cdr3_length: 15; j_call: TRBJ1-1; cdr3_aa: CASSLSKGGVTEAFF; cdr3_nt: TGTGCCAGCAGTTTATCAAAAGGGGGGGTCACTGAAGCTTTCTTT
clone_size: -; v_call: TRBV11-3; d_call: TRBD2; cdr3_length: 18; j_call: TRBJ2-3; cdr3_aa: CASSSTLGPGLEADTQYF; cdr3_nt: TGTGCCAGCAGCTCGACCTTAGGACCGGGACTAGAAGCAGATACGCAGTATTTT
clone_size: -; v_call: TRBV7-9; d_call: -; cdr3_length: 14; j_call: TRBJ1-4; cdr3_aa: CATVGARANEKLFF; cdr3_nt: TGTGCCACCGTGGGGGCGCGGGCTAATGAAAAACTGTTTTTT
clone_size: -; v_call: TRBV5-1; d_call: -; cdr3_length: 18; j_call: TRBJ2-1; cdr3_aa: CASSLAEGTSLTYNEQFF; cdr3_nt: TGCGCCAGCAGCTTGGCCGAGGGGACAAGCCTTACCTACAATGAGCAGTTCTTC
clone_size: once; v_call: TRBV4-2; d_call: TRBD2; cdr3_length: 18; j_call: TRBJ2-3; cdr3_aa: CASSQDRGTSGGRGTQYF; cdr3_nt: TGTGCCAGCAGCCAAGATCGGGGTACTAGCGGGGGCCGGGGTACGCAGTATTTT
clone_size: few; v_call: TRBV5-1; d_call: TRBD1; cdr3_length: 14; j_call: TRBJ2-7; cdr3_aa: CASSLRDRNQEQYF; cdr3_nt: TGCGCCAGCAGCTTGCGGGACAGAAATCAGGAGCAGTACTTC
clone_size: -; v_call: TRBV6-5; d_call: -; cdr3_length: 15; j_call: TRBJ1-3; cdr3_aa: CASSSIQRSGNTIYF; cdr3_nt: TGTGCCAGCAGTTCTATACAGAGATCTGGAAACACCATATATTTT
clone_size: few; v_call: TRBV5-1; d_call: TRBD1; cdr3_length: 16; j_call: TRBJ1-4; cdr3_aa: CASSKGGQGAGEKLFF; cdr3_nt: TGCGCCAGCAGCAAGGGGGGACAGGGGGCCGGTGAAAAACTGTTTTTT
clone_size: -; v_call: TRBV25-1; d_call: TRBD1; cdr3_length: 15; j_call: TRBJ2-3; cdr3_aa: CASSETGASTDTQYF; cdr3_nt: TGTGCCAGCAGTGAGACAGGGGCTAGCACAGATACGCAGTATTTT
clone_size: few; v_call: TRBV6-1; d_call: -; cdr3_length: 16; j_call: TRBJ1-6; cdr3_aa: CASSEVSTGTHSPLHF; cdr3_nt: TGTGCCAGCAGTGAAGTCTCGACTGGAACCCATTCACCCCTCCACTTT
clone_size: -; v_call: TRBV7-2; d_call: TRBD2; cdr3_length: 15; j_call: TRBJ2-5; cdr3_aa: CASSFAGTSEETQYF; cdr3_nt: TGTGCCAGCAGCTTTGCCGGGACTAGCGAGGAGACCCAGTACTTC
clone_size: -; v_call: TRBV7-9; d_call: TRBD2; cdr3_length: 16; j_call: TRBJ2-3; cdr3_aa: CASSPTSGGSEDTQYF; cdr3_nt: TGTGCCAGCAGCCCTACTAGCGGGGGCTCAGAAGATACGCAGTATTTT
clone_size: few; v_call: TRBV28; d_call: -; cdr3_length: 14; j_call: TRBJ1-6; cdr3_aa: CASSLRAPRSPLHF; cdr3_nt: TGTGCCAGCAGTTTACGAGCTCCTCGGTCACCCCTCCACTTT
clone_size: -; v_call: TRBV19; d_call: -; cdr3_length: 15; j_call: TRBJ1-2; cdr3_aa: CASQSPGTRPYGYTF; cdr3_nt: TGTGCCTCCCAATCCCCCGGGACACGTCCCTATGGCTACACCTTC
clone_size: -; v_call: TRBV7-9; d_call: -; cdr3_length: 14; j_call: TRBJ2-2; cdr3_aa: CASSSPPNTGELFF; cdr3_nt: TGTGCCAGCAGCTCTCCCCCTAACACCGGGGAGCTGTTTTTT
clone_size: once; v_call: TRBV15; d_call: -; cdr3_length: 12; j_call: TRBJ1-5; cdr3_aa: CATAYGSQPQHF; cdr3_nt: TGTGCCACCGCTTATGGGAGTCAGCCCCAGCATTTT
clone_size: -; v_call: TRBV4-3; d_call: TRBD1; cdr3_length: 13; j_call: TRBJ2-5; cdr3_aa: CASSPHRGETQYF; cdr3_nt: TGCGCCAGCAGCCCACACAGGGGGGAGACCCAGTACTTC
clone_size: -; v_call: TRBV4-1; d_call: TRBD1; cdr3_length: 18; j_call: TRBJ1-4; cdr3_aa: CASSQVDRQGSFNEKLFF; cdr3_nt: TGCGCCAGCAGCCAGGTGGATAGACAGGGTAGTTTTAATGAAAAACTGTTTTTT
clone_size: -; v_call: TRBV19; d_call: TRBD1; cdr3_length: 14; j_call: TRBJ2-5; cdr3_aa: CASRQGQNQETQYF; cdr3_nt: TGTGCCAGTAGACAGGGACAGAACCAAGAGACCCAGTACTTC
clone_size: -; v_call: TRBV29-1; d_call: -; cdr3_length: 16; j_call: TRBJ2-3; cdr3_aa: CSLPGRGGLGTDTQYF; cdr3_nt: TGCAGCCTTCCCGGAAGGGGGGGCCTCGGGACAGATACGCAGTATTTT
clone_size: -; v_call: TRBV6-5; d_call: -; cdr3_length: 13; j_call: TRBJ1-2; cdr3_aa: CASSPTTAWGYTF; cdr3_nt: TGTGCCAGCAGTCCGACAACTGCTTGGGGCTACACCTTC
clone_size: -; v_call: TRBV6-2/TRBV6-3; d_call: TRBD1; cdr3_length: 14; j_call: TRBJ2-1; cdr3_aa: CASSPQGDYNEQFF; cdr3_nt: TGTGCCAGCAGTCCACAGGGGGACTACAATGAGCAGTTCTTC
clone_size: -; v_call: TRBV9; d_call: -; cdr3_length: 14; j_call: TRBJ1-6; cdr3_aa: CASSPLTYNSPLHF; cdr3_nt: TGTGCCAGCAGCCCTTTAACCTATAATTCACCCCTCCACTTT
clone_size: -; v_call: TRBV7-3; d_call: -; cdr3_length: 13; j_call: TRBJ2-3; cdr3_aa: CASSFQVTDTQYF; cdr3_nt: TGTGCCAGCAGCTTCCAGGTCACAGATACGCAGTATTTT
clone_size: -; v_call: TRBV29-1; d_call: -; cdr3_length: 13; j_call: TRBJ2-7; cdr3_aa: CSGGARGSYEQYF; cdr3_nt: TGCAGCGGTGGAGCCAGGGGCAGCTACGAGCAGTACTTC
clone_size: once; v_call: TRBV6-5; d_call: -; cdr3_length: 14; j_call: TRBJ1-1; cdr3_aa: CASSRGAENTEAFF; cdr3_nt: TGTGCCAGCAGCAGGGGCGCAGAGAACACTGAAGCTTTCTTT
clone_size: -; v_call: TRBV20-1; d_call: -; cdr3_length: 11; j_call: TRBJ1-2; cdr3_aa: CSVNGNYGYTF; cdr3_nt: TGCAGTGTCAATGGCAACTATGGCTACACCTTC
clone_size: -; v_call: TRBV24-1; d_call: -; cdr3_length: 12; j_call: TRBJ1-2; cdr3_aa: CATSAPADGYTF; cdr3_nt: TGTGCCACCAGTGCCCCCGCGGATGGCTACACCTTC